A single sample gave rise to the 27 T cell receptor beta chains below, sequenced in a study of control samples from healthy donors and cancer patients. Generated by immunoSEQ multiplex PCR, the TCRdb table keeps only in-frame clones and is missing some. The profile shows 75,000 to 100,000 clones, around nine tenths of them singletons. Sequenced material: blood. The receptors originated from a man aged 45 to 65 in good health.

The chain has TRBV6-5 and TRBJ2-3, with TRBD1 identical over 11 bases. Germline V gene sequence: CDR1 MNHEY, CDR2 SVGAGI. V trimming: 5 bases; J trimming: 4 bases; junction bases outside the gene matches: 2. The CDR3 sequence is 14 residues long. Here the CDR3 DNA reads TGTGCCAGCAGTCTGGGACAGGGGGCAGATACGCAGTATTTT. Protein sequence: CASSLGQGADTQYF.

This chain joins TRBV10-3 and TRBJ2-1, with a possible D match to TRBD2 (5 bases). The CDR3 has 15 amino acids. With 0 bases removed from V and 2 bases from J, the gap between germline ends came to 8 bases. Germline values: CDR1 ENHRY, CDR2 SYGVKD. This chain's CDR3 is CAISESRVTYNEQFF. The CDR3 nucleotides are TGTGCCATCAGTGAGTCGCGGGTTACCTACAATGAGCAGTTCTTC.

The V gene is TRBV18, the J gene TRBJ2-5, with TRBD2 as a possible D gene (5 bases). CDR3 length equals 16 residues. Trimming took off 0 bases at V and 2 bases at J, with 13 bases between the two ends. The germline CDR1 and CDR2 sequences are KGHSH and LQKENI. In nucleotides, the CDR3 is TGTGCCAGCTCACCACCATCCGGGGATATGCAAGAGACCCAGTACTTC. Its protein product is CASSPPSGDMQETQYF.

CDR3 in amino acids: CASSRQGSTEAFF. For the CDR3, the DNA is TGTGCCAGCAGCCGACAGGGGAGCACTGAAGCTTTCTTT. This chain uses TRBV2 with TRBJ1-1, with 8 bases lining up with TRBD1. The CDR3 sequence is 13 residues long. J lost 4 bases, V lost 6 bases, and 4 bases had no gene match. The germline gives CDR1 SNHLY, CDR2 FYNNEI.

This sequence joins TRBV2 and TRBJ2-5; D gene unclear. Germline V lookup: CDR1 SNHLY, CDR2 FYNNEI. The length of the CDR3 is 12 residues. V lost 6 bases to trimming and J lost 5 bases, with 10 bases between them. In nucleotides, the CDR3 is TGTGCCAGCAGGCCGATAGAGGAGACCCAGTACTTC. Protein product: CASRPIEETQYF.

In its sample, this clone was seen once. This chain links TRBV6-5 with TRBJ2-7; TRBD2 might be the D (6 bases). This CDR3 is built from 14 residues. The V and J ends lost 10 bases and 3 bases respectively, with 19 bases between them. Germline V lookup: CDR1 MNHEY, CDR2 SVGAGI. CDR3 sequence (DNA): TGTGCCACCCTCCCCATAGGGCGGGGCTACGAGCAGTACTTC. This gives the protein CATLPIGRGYEQYF.

This clone has a single count. CDR3 sequence reads: CASSLLTGIVANYGYTF. In DNA, the CDR3 is TGTGCCAGCAGCTTATTGACAGGGATAGTAGCTAACTATGGCTACACCTTC. The chain has TRBV7-9 and TRBJ1-2, with TRBD1 identical over 7 bases. The ends lost 2 bases at V and 0 bases at J; junction bases unmatched: 9. This CDR3 spans 17 amino acids. The V gene's germline CDR1 is SEHNR and CDR2 FQNEAQ (reference sequence).

The rearrangement uses TRBV11-2 and TRBJ2-5; the D is unclear. The CDR3 length is 14 residues. Trimming shortened V by 8 bases and J by 0 bases, and 13 bases separated the two germline ends. CDR1 and CDR2 from the germline V gene are SGHAT and FQNNGV. The CDR3 region is CASAGLHNQETQYF. CDR3 nucleotide sequence: TGTGCCAGCGCCGGGCTACATAACCAAGAGACCCAGTACTTC.

The chain recombines TRBV7-2 with TRBJ2-1; D is possibly TRBD2 (7 bases). The length of the CDR3 is 15 residues. Germline V lookup: CDR1 SGHTA, CDR2 FQGNSA. V lost 5 bases to trimming and J lost 9 bases, with 20 bases between them. CDR3: CASSPGWGGSGEQFF. CDR3 in DNA: TGTGCCAGCAGCCCTGGTTGGGGGGGCAGCGGTGAGCAGTTCTTC.

As concerns this clone: The sample contains more than one DNA sequence encoding this CDR3. The V call is TRBV24-1, the J call TRBJ1-5; no firm D call. Germline V lookup: CDR1 KGHDR, CDR2 SFDVKD. This CDR3 has 12 residues. Trimming stripped 3 bases from V and 4 bases from J, with 3 bases between. CDR3 nucleotide sequence: TGTGCCACCAGTGATAGTAATCAGCCCCAGCATTTT. It encodes CATSDSNQPQHF.

The chain has TRBV10-3 and TRBJ1-5; the D gene is possibly TRBD1 (5 bases). Germline V gene data show CDR1 as ENHRY and CDR2 as SYGVKD. The CDR3 spans 12 residues. V gave up 0 bases and J gave up 11 bases, with 8 bases separating them. The CDR3 DNA sequence: TGTGCCATCAGTGAGTCAGGGGAGGCCCAGCATTTT. This encodes CAISESGEAQHF.

The rearrangement uses TRBV7-8 and TRBJ2-7; 8 bases map to TRBD2. CDR1 and CDR2 from the germline V gene are SGHVS and FQNEAQ. The J segment lost 4 bases and the V segment lost 5 bases, leaving 7 bases of the junction unmatched. This CDR3 comprises 14 residues. For the CDR3, the DNA is TGTGCCAGCAGCACTTCGGGGGGGCGGTACGAGCAGTACTTC. This sequence encodes CASSTSGGRYEQYF.

The CDR3 DNA reads as TGTGCCAGCCGGGCAGCCTCCGTGTTGGACATTCAGTACTTC. Protein sequence: CASRAASVLDIQYF. The gene calls are TRBV6-5 and TRBJ2-4; no clear D. CDR1 MNHEY and CDR2 SVGAGI come from the germline V gene. The V end lost 8 bases, the J end lost 8 bases, and 19 bases lay between the germline ends. This CDR3 has 14 amino acids.

The gene calls are TRBV24-1 and TRBJ2-1, with D perhaps TRBD2 (6 bases). Germline CDR1 KGHDR, CDR2 SFDVKD. The CDR3 totals 15 residues. V was trimmed by 0 bases and J by 8 bases, leaving 13 bases between them. The DNA of the CDR3 is TGTGCCACCAGTGATTTGCAGCGGTGGGGGGATGAGCAGTTCTTC. This codes for CATSDLQRWGDEQFF.

V is TRBV7-3 and J is TRBJ2-1, with TRBD2 matching over 8 bases. V dropped 5 bases and J dropped 7; count of bases not matched to a gene: 10. The CDR3 runs to 15 residues. Germline CDR1 is SGHTA and CDR2 is FQGTGA. CDR3 nucleotide sequence: TGTGCCAGCAGCCCAAGCGGGGGCCCCGGGAATGAGCAGTTCTTC. Amino acids: CASSPSGGPGNEQFF.

This chain uses TRBV19 with TRBJ1-1; D not certain. Trimming cost V 3 bases and J 1 base, with 12 bases left between them. The CDR3 is made up of 15 amino acids. The germline V gene has CDR1 LNHDA and CDR2 SQIVND (reference sequence). The CDR3 DNA reads TGTGCCAGTAGTATTTCGTCATCGCCGAACACTGAAGCTTTCTTT. Amino acids: CASSISSSPNTEAFF.

This chain connects TRBV19 to TRBJ2-3; 9 nucleotides match TRBD2. V lost 3 bases and J lost 5; bases outside the gene matches: 9. The CDR3 contains 16 residues. Per the germline V gene, CDR1 is LNHDA and CDR2 is SQIVND (reference sequence). CDR3 sequence reads: CASSIGGGADIDTQYF. CDR3 bases: TGTGCCAGTAGTATTGGCGGGGGGGCTGATATAGATACGCAGTATTTT. The whole variable domain, remainder taken from reference TRBV19 and TRBJ2-3, is DGGITQSPKYLFRKEGQNVTLSCEQNLNHDAMYWYRQDPGQGLRLIYYSQIVNDFQKGDIAEGYSVSREKKESFPLTVTSAQKNPTAFYLCASSIGGGADIDTQYFGPGTRLTVL.

The rearrangement links TRBV6-5 to TRBJ2-1; 9 bases are shared with TRBD1. The length of the CDR3 is 15 residues. Germline V CDR1 and CDR2: MNHEY, SVGAGI. The V and J ends lost 6 bases and 7 bases, in that order; junction bases with no gene match: 10. DNA of the CDR3: TGTGCCAGCAGGGGGGGACAGGGACGAAGGAATGAGCAGTTCTTC. Amino acids: CASRGGQGRRNEQFF.

The rearrangement joins TRBV30 to TRBJ1-1; maybe TRBD1 (6 bases). V was clipped by 4 bases and J by 4 bases, with 10 bases between them. The CDR3 contains 12 residues. Germline assignment: CDR1 GTSNPN and CDR2 SVGIG (reference sequence). The CDR3 sequence is CAWIGGFTEAFF. In DNA form, the CDR3 reads TGTGCCTGGATAGGGGGGTTCACTGAAGCTTTCTTT.

This clone was detected a few times. The chain recombines TRBV27 with TRBJ2-1, with 9 nucleotides matching TRBD1. Trimming at V came to 8 bases and at J to 7 bases, leaving 12 bases not matched to a gene. Germline loops: CDR1 MNHEY, CDR2 SMNVEV (reference sequence). The CDR3 is made up of 15 amino acids. The DNA for the CDR3 is TGTGCCAGCCCAAGGGACGAGGACAGGGGAAATGAGCAGTTCTTC. Amino acid sequence: CASPRDEDRGNEQFF.

This clone was counted between two and nine times. CDR3 nucleotides: TGTGCCAGCAGCTCACACACCGGGGAGCTGTTTTTT. Its protein product is CASSSHTGELFF. The chain is built from TRBV7-8 and TRBJ2-2; no firm D call. Germline V CDR1 and CDR2: SGHVS, FQNEAQ. The V gene lost 4 bases and the J gene lost 3 bases, with 3 bases spanning the gap. CDR3 length equals 12 residues.

The chain is built from TRBV7-9 and TRBJ1-2; D is undetermined. This CDR3 comprises 12 residues. V was cut by 1 base and J by 1 base, with 1 base left in between. The V gene's germline CDR1 is SEHNR and CDR2 FQNEAQ (reference sequence). CDR3 sequence: CASSLDNYGYTF. The CDR3 coding sequence is TGTGCCAGCAGCTTAGATAACTATGGCTACACCTTC.

The J gene is TRBJ2-3, the V gene TRBV7-9, with 8 bases identical to TRBD1. CDR1 and CDR2 (germline): SEHNR, FQNEAQ (reference sequence). Trimming cost V 5 bases and J 0 bases; bases outside gene matches: 4. The CDR3 loop spans 15 amino acids. This chain's CDR3 is CASSPRTGSTDTQYF. The CDR3 nucleotides read TGTGCCAGCAGCCCCCGGACAGGGAGCACAGATACGCAGTATTTT.

CDR3 DNA: TGTGCCAGCAGCCGGGACAGGGGGCTTGGGGCCAACGTCCTGACTTTC. Residues: CASSRDRGLGANVLTF. This rearrangement joins TRBV3-1 (or the pseudogene TRBV3-2) to TRBJ2-6, with 12 bases fitting TRBD1. The CDR3 extends over 16 amino acids. J lost 3 bases, V lost 4 bases, and 1 base had no gene match. The V gene's germline CDR1 is LGHDT and CDR2 YNNKEL (reference sequence).

The chain is built from TRBV11-2 and TRBJ2-7; TRBD1 is a possible D gene (5 bases). Germline CDR1 SGHAT, CDR2 FQNNGV. CDR3 length equals 14 residues. V dropped 5 bases and J dropped 5 bases, with 16 bases sitting between them. The CDR3 region is CASSAQGPVDEQYF. As DNA, the CDR3 is TGTGCCAGCAGCGCCCAGGGTCCCGTTGACGAGCAGTACTTC.

This chain connects TRBV19 to TRBJ2-7; no reliable D call. Germline V CDR1 and CDR2: LNHDA, SQIVND (reference sequence). CDR3 length: 13 amino acids. Trimming took off 1 base at V and 3 bases at J, with 7 bases between the two ends. CDR3 sequence reads: CASSIGGSYEQYF. For the CDR3, the DNA is TGTGCCAGTAGTATAGGGGGAAGCTACGAGCAGTACTTC.

This sequence joins TRBV7-2 and TRBJ2-5, with D possibly matching TRBD2 (5 bases). CDR3 size: 14 residues. Per germline, CDR1 SGHTA and CDR2 FQGNSA. Trimming shortened V by 3 bases and J by 10 bases, and 18 bases separated the two germline ends. CDR3 amino acids: CASSLGRRAGDQYF. In DNA, the CDR3 is TGTGCCAGCAGCTTGGGGAGACGGGCCGGGGACCAGTACTTC.